A selection of T cell receptor beta chains follows, all from one sample in a study of early stage breast cancer tumors. Sequencing used immunoSEQ multiplex PCR; TCRdb keeps in-frame clones, though not all of them. Of around 41,000 clones listed, around 69% are singletons. The sequenced sample consisted of blood. The origin of the receptors is a person aged 45-60 years with breast cancer. Both conserved end residues are part of each CDR3. D genes are given only for firm matches. Some rows mark clone size as missing; the rest say once, few, many or name a class of expanded clone.

CDR3aa,CDR3nt,abundance,v_gene,d_gene,j_gene
CASSPRPDREDQPQHF,TGTGCCAGCTCACCCCGGCCGGACAGGGAAGATCAGCCCCAGCATTTT,.,TRBV18,TRBD1,TRBJ1-5
CASSLENRQNTGELFF,TGTGCCAGCAGCTTGGAAAACCGACAGAACACCGGGGAGCTGTTTTTT,.,TRBV11-2,.,TRBJ2-2
CASRTPGGSLSETQYF,TGTGCCAGCAGGACCCCCGGGGGGAGCCTCTCGGAGACCCAGTACTTC,.,TRBV28,TRBD2,TRBJ2-5
CASSLSGETQYF,TGTGCCAGCAGCTTGTCAGGCGAGACCCAGTACTTC,.,TRBV5-4,.,TRBJ2-5
CASRPTGGLYEQYF,TGTGCCAGCAGGCCGACAGGGGGCTTATACGAGCAGTACTTC,.,TRBV6-5,TRBD1,TRBJ2-7
CASSWGGTLGETQYF,TGTGCCAGCAGTTGGGGCGGGACGCTCGGAGAGACCCAGTACTTC,.,TRBV5-4,.,TRBJ2-5
CASSPGGGGRNEQFF,TGTGCCAGCAGCCCAGGGGGCGGGGGAAGGAATGAGCAGTTCTTC,.,TRBV7-2,.,TRBJ2-1
CAWRTYNSPLHF,TGTGCCTGGAGGACATATAATTCACCCCTCCACTTT,.,TRBV30,.,TRBJ1-6
CASSIGRSRENTEAFF,TGTGCCAGTAGTATAGGCCGGAGCAGGGAGAACACTGAAGCTTTCTTT,.,TRBV19,.,TRBJ1-1
CASSPRQGVSTEAFF,TGCGCCAGCAGCCCCCGACAGGGTGTGAGCACTGAAGCTTTCTTT,.,TRBV5-1,TRBD1,TRBJ1-1
CASSPTRGLGGIQYF,TGTGCCAGCAGCCCCACGCGGGGGCTGGGCGGCATTCAGTACTTC,.,TRBV7-9,.,TRBJ2-4
CASSASGAQFF,TGTGCCAGTAGTGCCTCGGGAGCGCAGTTCTTC,.,TRBV19,.,TRBJ2-1
CASGAGPGYQPQHF,TGTGCCAGCGGGGCCGGACCAGGATATCAGCCCCAGCATTTT,.,TRBV2,.,TRBJ1-5
CASSSGTEFGNTIYF,TGTGCCAGTAGCTCCGGGACAGAATTTGGAAACACCATATATTTT,.,TRBV19,TRBD1,TRBJ1-3
CASSLGSGSTGELFF,TGTGCCAGCAGCTTGGGTAGCGGGAGTACCGGGGAGCTGTTTTTT,.,TRBV5-8,TRBD2,TRBJ2-2
CASSPRTGRASTDTQYF,TGTGCCAGCAGCCCAAGGACAGGGAGGGCTAGCACAGATACGCAGTATTTT,.,TRBV7-2,.,TRBJ2-3
CASSRTGSNYGYTF,TGTGCCAGCAGTAGGACAGGTAGTAACTATGGCTACACCTTC,.,TRBV6-1,TRBD1,TRBJ1-2
CASTAFSGSYEQYF,TGTGCCAGCACCGCTTTTAGCGGGTCCTACGAGCAGTACTTC,.,TRBV7-8,TRBD2,TRBJ2-7
CASIITGGGNQPQHF,TGTGCCAGTATTATAACAGGGGGAGGCAATCAGCCCCAGCATTTT,.,TRBV19,TRBD1,TRBJ1-5
CASSRRLAGVETQYF,TGCGCCAGCAGCCGAAGACTAGCGGGAGTAGAGACCCAGTACTTC,.,TRBV4-1,TRBD2,TRBJ2-5
CASRPASTGKSNEQFF,TGTGCCAGCAGACCCGCTAGTACAGGGAAATCCAATGAGCAGTTCTTC,.,TRBV7-9,.,TRBJ2-1
CASSLLGGGGYDTQYF,TGTGCCAGCAGCTTGCTCGGAGGCGGGGGATACGATACGCAGTATTTT,.,TRBV5-8,TRBD2,TRBJ2-3
CASSLVQGDYSEQFF,TGTGCCAGCAGCTTAGTACAGGGTGACTACAGTGAGCAGTTCTTC,.,TRBV7-8,.,TRBJ2-1
CASSPLSQPQHF,TGTGCCAGCAGTCCCTTAAGCCAGCCCCAGCATTTT,.,TRBV28,.,TRBJ1-5
CASSQPGEGAFF,TGTGCCAGCAGCCAACCCGGGGAGGGAGCTTTCTTT,.,TRBV14,.,TRBJ1-1
CASSWGGVGEKLFF,TGCGCCAGCAGTTGGGGGGGCGTCGGGGAAAAACTGTTTTTT,.,TRBV5-1,.,TRBJ1-4
CASSPGLAGVAYNEQFF,TGTGCCAGCAGCCCCGGACTAGCGGGAGTAGCCTACAATGAGCAGTTCTTC,.,TRBV5-5,TRBD2,TRBJ2-1
CASSPRQGLAKNIQYF,TGTGCCAGCAGCCCCCGACAGGGGTTGGCCAAAAACATTCAGTACTTC,.,TRBV9,TRBD1,TRBJ2-4
CASSIRLVTPYEQYF,TGTGCCAGTAGTATACGGCTAGTTACCCCCTACGAGCAGTACTTC,.,TRBV19,.,TRBJ2-7
CASSLTTGRANTEAFF,TGTGCCAGCAGTTTAACAACAGGGCGGGCGAACACTGAAGCTTTCTTT,.,TRBV27,.,TRBJ1-1
CASSFSVTEQFF,TGTGCCAGCAGCTTTTCGGTAACTGAGCAGTTCTTC,.,TRBV5-8,.,TRBJ2-1
CASSPWVGQGDDEQFF,TGCGCCAGCAGCCCATGGGTGGGACAGGGGGACGATGAGCAGTTCTTC,.,TRBV5-1,TRBD1,TRBJ2-1
CASSLKRIHGYTF,TGTGCCAGCAGCTTGAAGAGAATCCATGGCTACACCTTC,once,TRBV5-6,.,TRBJ1-2
CASSYRNRGTTEAFF,TGTGCCAGCAGTTACCGAAACAGGGGGACCACTGAAGCTTTCTTT,few,TRBV6-5,TRBD1,TRBJ1-1
CASSRGGSGNTIYF,TGTGCCAGCAGCCGCGGGGGCAGTGGAAACACCATATATTTT,.,TRBV28,.,TRBJ1-3
CASSLGATSTSGYTF,TGTGCCAGCAGCTTAGGGGCCACTTCCACGTCTGGCTACACCTTC,few,TRBV7-2,.,TRBJ1-2
CASTHRGGNTEAFF,TGTGCCAGCACTCACCGGGGGGGGAACACTGAAGCTTTCTTT,.,TRBV6-5,.,TRBJ1-1
CASSLGVGGVSTDTQYF,TGTGCCAGCAGCCTAGGGGTAGGGGGGGTTAGCACAGATACGCAGTATTTT,.,TRBV25-1,.,TRBJ2-3
CASSLTSGGYNEQFF,TGTGCCAGCAGCTTAACTAGCGGGGGCTACAATGAGCAGTTCTTC,.,TRBV7-2,TRBD2,TRBJ2-1
CASLGLAGGRGTGELFF,TGTGCCAGCTTGGGACTAGCGGGAGGGCGAGGCACCGGGGAGCTGTTTTTT,.,TRBV11-2,TRBD2,TRBJ2-2
CAIRAGLAGGQETQYF,TGTGCCATCAGGGCGGGACTAGCGGGAGGCCAAGAGACCCAGTACTTC,once,TRBV10-3,TRBD2,TRBJ2-5
CASGWTGARETQYF,TGTGCTAGTGGGTGGACAGGGGCCCGGGAGACCCAGTACTTC,once,TRBV12-5,TRBD1,TRBJ2-5
CSVRRLAVSTDTQYF,TGCAGCGTCCGTCGGCTAGCGGTTAGCACAGATACGCAGTATTTT,.,TRBV29-1,TRBD2,TRBJ2-3
CSVEIGGTGGSGELFF,TGCAGCGTTGAGATAGGTGGGACAGGGGGTTCCGGGGAGCTGTTTTTT,.,TRBV29-1,TRBD1,TRBJ2-2
CASSQIGGTVDTQYF,TGCGCCAGCAGCCAAATCGGGGGGACCGTAGATACGCAGTATTTT,.,TRBV7-9,TRBD2,TRBJ2-3
CASSRVRQEGGYF,TGTGCCAGCAGCCGGGTGCGTCAGGAGGGCGGGTATTTT,.,TRBV11-2,.,TRBJ2-3
CASSPHASGQGAEELFF,TGTGCCAGCAGCCCCCATGCCTCGGGACAGGGGGCCGAGGAGCTGTTTTTT,.,TRBV7-8,TRBD1,TRBJ2-2
CASSLAGAKNIQYF,TGTGCCAGCAGCTTAGCCGGGGCCAAAAACATTCAGTACTTC,few,TRBV7-6,.,TRBJ2-4
CASIWTGGWNQPQHF,TGTGCCAGCATTTGGACAGGGGGCTGGAATCAGCCCCAGCATTTT,.,TRBV21-1,.,TRBJ1-5
CATQQGRANYGYTF,TGTGCCACTCAACAGGGAAGGGCTAACTATGGCTACACCTTC,.,TRBV19,.,TRBJ1-2
CASSRQGGIYGYTF,TGCGCCAGCAGCCGACAGGGGGGTATCTATGGCTACACCTTC,.,TRBV4-3,TRBD1,TRBJ1-2
CASSGGRGQGQPQHF,TGTGCCAGCAGTGGAGGCAGGGGGCAGGGACAGCCCCAGCATTTT,.,TRBV2,TRBD1,TRBJ1-5
CASSFKGTSGVRYEQFF,TGTGCCAGCAGCTTCAAAGGGACTAGCGGGGTAAGGTATGAGCAGTTCTTC,.,TRBV7-2,TRBD2,TRBJ2-1
CASSDSAGRTNGYTF,TGTGCCAGCAGTGACTCAGCAGGGAGGACGAATGGCTACACCTTC,.,TRBV6-4,.,TRBJ1-2
CASSLDRDYGYTF,TGTGCCAGCAGCTTAGACAGGGACTATGGCTACACCTTC,.,TRBV5-6,TRBD1,TRBJ1-2
CASSPVGTGGSFTEAFF,TGTGCCAGCAGCCCGGTGGGGACAGGGGGAAGTTTTACTGAAGCTTTCTTT,.,TRBV13,TRBD1,TRBJ1-1
CASSLAGSTDTQYF,TGTGCCAGCAGTTTGGCAGGTTCCACAGATACGCAGTATTTT,few,TRBV28,.,TRBJ2-3
CASSPLDSSYEQYF,TGTGCCAGCAGCCCACTGGACAGTTCCTACGAGCAGTACTTC,.,TRBV7-2,.,TRBJ2-7
CASSEAGGYEQYF,TGCGCCAGCAGTGAGGCGGGGGGCTACGAGCAGTACTTC,few,TRBV10-2,TRBD2,TRBJ2-7